This T cell receptor (beta chain) was profiled in a study of identical twins listed by TCRdb under 2016. Background for the entire study: To test whether fetal clonotypes persist, this study deep-sequenced TCR alpha and beta repertoires from monozygotic twins, from unrelated adults of various ages, and from cord blood. Replicate twin experiments were performed at different times using different library preparation protocols to rule out contamination.

The germline V gene (reference sequence) supplies CDR1 DFQATT and CDR2 SNEGSKA. V was cut back by 0 bases and J by 0 bases, leaving a gap of 17 bases between them. The CDR3 sequence holds 17 residues, the cysteine and phenylalanine included. Just the 51-base CDR3 DNA is kept, in frame starting at base 1. The library was prepared using 5' RACE. For sequencing, an Illumina HiSeq 2000 was employed. Template switching introduced a universal primer binding site; the final cDNA contained a unique molecular identifier, enabling accurate counting of TCR cDNA molecules. Specific primers in the conserved constant-segment region were used to synthesize first-strand cDNA for the TCR alpha and beta chains. To control for contamination, every cDNA library carried two barcodes: a SMART-Mk sample barcode plus Illumina barcodes. TruSeq adapter sequences along with Illumina sample barcodes were introduced in two successive PCR steps. Sequencing of the TCR alpha and beta cDNA libraries was done on the Illumina HiSeq platform using custom primers. On the study's bioinformatics: Unique molecular identifiers were extracted from raw reads with MiGEC, and CDR3 positions were determined with MiXCR. Recombination models were inferred per individual with the repgenHMM and IGoR tools using an EM algorithm. The analysis of shared clonotypes was done with the tcR package in R, with sharing normalized by the product of cloneset sizes. To study raw recombination without the effects of thymic and clonal selection, out-of-frame nonproductive sequences were analyzed. The public reads were quality trimmed at Q25 with fastp and then assembled into clones with MiXCR by TCRdb, keeping productive beta chains. Merged by CDR3 protein, the rows form single entries marked with the most common genes and DNA. TCRdb, rather than the study authors, made the V and J calls. The sample contains 220,000 or so distinct CDR3 sequences, about 7% of them found a single time. The top ten clonotypes cover roughly 3.6% of the sample.

Every donor was a healthy Caucasian. Three pairs of female monozygotic twins, all aged roughly 18 to 30 years, made up the twin cohort. Miltenyi CD45RO+ enrichment and human naive T-cell isolation kits were used to isolate memory (CD45RO+) and naive T cells from PBMC. A few counts support this clonotype. The specificity of this receptor is unknown. Per-base qualities were not stored, and no clone one base away is much larger. The paper's findings and limits, for the study overall: Because the same donors could not be followed over many years, the conclusions relied on cross-sectional statistical analysis. Invariant T cells such as MAIT and iNKT could partly confound zero-insertion analyses, although diverse VJ usage argued against such confounding for most clonotypes. Recombination models systematically underestimated out-of-frame TCR alpha sharing in monozygotic twins but agreed with sharing between unrelated individuals. Compared with coincidental sharing between unrelated individuals, out-of-frame TCR alpha sequences shared between twins had an excess of sequences with low generation probability. Excess twin sharing in beta out-of-frame sequences was weaker because fewer shared sequences lowered the signal-to-noise ratio. Fewer insertions were carried by abundant cord blood beta clonotypes, a similar but weaker trend appeared in young adult naive repertoires, and no such trend appeared in memory repertoires.

The sample also formed part of further work on yellow fever vaccine responses in identical twins. The second study's authors report: The authors reported that the T cell response to vaccination in identical twins appeared partly convergent and partly personalized. In the study, vaccine-responding T cell clones were precisely tracked in identical twins.

The receptor's source is a woman aged 18 to 35 in good health. The chain uses TRBV20-1 and TRBJ1-2, with an unclear D gene assignment. Specimen: memory (CD45RO+) T cells sorted from blood. The cell subset or site label corresponds to: CD45RO+ enriched T cells. For the CDR3, the sequence is CSAREVGAGGSNYGYTF. The nucleotide sequence reads as follows: TGCAGTGCTAGAGAGGTGGGAGCAGGTGGTTCTAACTATGGCTACACCTTC.